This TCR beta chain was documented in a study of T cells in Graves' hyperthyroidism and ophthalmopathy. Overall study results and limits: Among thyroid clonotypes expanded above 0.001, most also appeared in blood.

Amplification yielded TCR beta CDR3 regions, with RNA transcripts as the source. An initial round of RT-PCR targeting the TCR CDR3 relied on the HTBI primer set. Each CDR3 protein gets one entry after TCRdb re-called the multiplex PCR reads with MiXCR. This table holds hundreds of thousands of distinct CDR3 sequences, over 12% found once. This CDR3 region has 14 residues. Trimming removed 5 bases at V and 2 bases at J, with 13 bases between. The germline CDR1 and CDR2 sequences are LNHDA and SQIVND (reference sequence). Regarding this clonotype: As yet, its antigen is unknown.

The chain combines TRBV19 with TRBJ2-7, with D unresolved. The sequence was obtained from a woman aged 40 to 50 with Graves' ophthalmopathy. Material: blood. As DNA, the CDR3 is TGTGCCAGTAGTCAAAGGGTTTGGACCTACGAGCAGTACTTC. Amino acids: CASSQRVWTYEQYF.